The T cell receptor beta chain described here comes from a study of T cells expressing NK-cell markers. Study at large: The authors derived TCR beta repertoires from sorted CD3+CD56+NKG2C+, CD3+CD56+NKG2C- and CD3+CD56-NKG2C+ T cells. Sequencing covered eight donors, seven HCMV-seropositive and one seronegative. Study-level points and caveats: Of the CD8+ T cells in 5 to 7 donors, about 1.0-8% belonged to dominant NKG2C+ clonotypes.

Looked up from germline, CDR1 is MGHDK and CDR2 is SYGVNS. CDR3 length: 17 residues. Beta-chain TCR cDNA was generated via 5'RACE template switching with UMIs. Reprocessing the 5' RACE reads, TCRdb reports a single entry for every CDR3 protein and omits DNA. Its clone listing holds some 460,000 distinct CDR3 sequences. As to this clonotype: Antigen unknown.

The clonotype comes from a woman between 50 and 59 years old in good health. The rearrangement links TRBV25-1 to TRBJ1-2; TCRdb names TRBD1, which stays unverified in the absence of DNA. The specimen sequenced was blood T cells: a sorted CD56 or NKG2C T cell subset, CD4+ or CD8+ T cells, or bulk PBMC T cells (not recorded which). This CDR3 is CASSLMGPGGAINGYTF.